Following are 31 T cell receptor beta chains from one sample sequenced in a study of blood T cell repertoires in COVID-19. Measured with immunoSEQ multiplex PCR; TCRdb has only the in-frame clones, and not every one. The top ten hold about 5% of the sample, which has 300,000 to 350,000 clones, 80% to 90% seen once. Sequencing was carried out using PBMCs or T cells enriched from blood (not recorded which). The receptors originated from a man aged 25-45 years who had recovered from COVID-19.

As concerns this clone: In the same sample, other DNA sequences code for this CDR3. The rearrangement links TRBV5-1 to TRBJ2-1; TRBD1 matches at 7 bases. Germline V lookup: CDR1 SGHRS, CDR2 YFSETQ. There are 16 residues in the CDR3. V shed 0 bases, J shed 0 bases, and the junction held 3 bases outside the gene matches. As DNA, the CDR3 is TGCGCCAGCAGCTTGGTGGGGGACAGCTCCTACAATGAGCAGTTCTTC. Translating it yields CASSLVGDSSYNEQFF.

The chain is built from TRBV5-6 and TRBJ1-3; tentative D call: TRBD1 (5 bases). The CDR3 is made up of 14 amino acids. Trimming left V 4 bases short and J 2 bases short, with 10 bases between. Germline-derived CDR1 and CDR2 are SGHDT and YYEEEE. CDR3 bases: TGTGCCAGCAGCATAACCAGGGCTGGAAACACCATATATTTT. Its protein product is CASSITRAGNTIYF.

V usage is TRBV10-3 and J usage is TRBJ1-1; D is unresolved. Germline CDR1 reads ENHRY; CDR2 reads SYGVKD. V was trimmed by 2 bases and J by 1 base, leaving 5 bases between them. The length of the CDR3 is 13 residues. CDR3 DNA: TGTGCCATCAGTGAGGAGAGGAACACTGAAGCTTTCTTT. It is translated as CAISEERNTEAFF.

V and J are TRBV2 and TRBJ2-2; the D gene is possibly TRBD1 (6 bases). CDR3 size: 13 residues. V gave up 7 bases and J gave up 6 bases, with 12 bases separating them. Looked up from germline, CDR1 is SNHLY and CDR2 is FYNNEI. CDR3 amino acids: CASTWTAAGELFF. Written as DNA, the CDR3 is TGTGCCAGCACATGGACAGCGGCCGGGGAGCTGTTTTTT. The complete variable domain, with remaining parts taken from reference TRBV2 and TRBJ2-2, reads EPEVTQTPSHQVTQMGQEVILRCVPISNHLYFYWYRQILGQKVEFLVSFYNNEISEKSEIFDDQFSVERPDGSNFTLKIRSTKLEDSAMYFCASTWTAAGELFFGEGSRLTVL.

As regards this clone: The same CDR3 also results from other DNA sequences found in this sample. This chain joins TRBV18 and TRBJ1-1; possible D gene TRBD1, 5 bases. The V gene's germline CDR1 is KGHSH and CDR2 LQKENI. V lost 3 bases and J 4 bases, leaving 12 bases between the germline ends. The CDR3 spans 14 residues. CDR3 DNA sequence: TGTGCCAGCTCACCCCAGGGCGTGGGCACTGAAGCTTTCTTT. Residues: CASSPQGVGTEAFF. The complete variable domain, with remaining parts taken from reference TRBV18 and TRBJ1-1, reads NAGVMQNPRHLVRRRGQEARLRCSPMKGHSHVYWYRQLPEEGLKFMVYLQKENIIDESGMPKERFSAEFPKEGPSILRIQQVVRGDSAAYFCASSPQGVGTEAFFGQGTRLTVV.

This chain joins TRBV7-8 and TRBJ2-1, with 11 bases fitting TRBD2. This CDR3 is built from 16 residues. Germline CDR1 is SGHVS and CDR2 is FQNEAQ. The junction had 13 bases not matched to a gene; V was cut back by 8 bases and J by 7 bases. The CDR3 DNA sequence: TGTGCCAGCCAACCGACGGTAGCGGGGGGGCCGAATGAGCAGTTCTTC. It translates to CASQPTVAGGPNEQFF.

The V and J genes are TRBV18 and TRBJ2-2; D remains unclear. In germline, CDR1 is KGHSH, CDR2 LQKENI. The ends were cut back, 3 bases at V and 2 bases at J, with 13 bases in the middle. The CDR3 sequence is 16 residues long. The CDR3, as DNA: TGTGCCAGCTCACCCGATCTTGACAAAAACACCGGGGAGCTGTTTTTT. This codes for CASSPDLDKNTGELFF.

The rearrangement uses TRBV28 and TRBJ1-1; the D is unclear. The CDR3 extends over 14 amino acids. CDR1 MDHEN and CDR2 SYDVKM come from the germline V gene. V dropped 7 bases and J dropped 0 bases, with 12 bases sitting between them. The CDR3 DNA reads as TGTGCCAGCATCGAGGAGGGCCTGAACACTGAAGCTTTCTTT. Amino acid sequence: CASIEEGLNTEAFF.

The genes are TRBV6-5 and TRBJ1-6; 8 bases fit TRBD1. The CDR3 is 15 residues long. Losses at the gene ends were 3 bases for V and 7 bases for J; bases not matched to a gene: 5. Germline CDR1 is MNHEY and CDR2 is SVGAGI. The CDR3 is CASSYRNRGNSPLHF. The DNA for the CDR3 is TGTGCCAGCAGTTATAGGAACAGGGGGAATTCACCCCTCCACTTT.

The J gene is TRBJ2-1, the V gene TRBV3-1 (or the pseudogene TRBV3-2); perhaps TRBD2 as D (8 bases). Trimming stripped 1 base from V and 5 bases from J, with 15 bases between. Germline CDR1 and CDR2: LGHDT and YNNKEL (reference sequence). The length of the CDR3 is 16 residues. CDR3 in DNA: TGTGCCAGCAGCCAAGGCGGCGGGGGGACAGACAATGAGCAGTTCTTC. This codes for CASSQGGGGTDNEQFF.

The rearrangement uses TRBV12-2 and TRBJ2-3; the table's D call, TRBD1, has no DNA check behind it. TRBV12-2 represents a pseudogene. This CDR3 spans 16 amino acids. In DNA form, the CDR3 reads TGTGCAAGTCGCTGTCCGGGACAGGCTGGCACAGATACGCAGTATTTT. It codes for CASRCPGQAGTDTQYF.

This chain connects TRBV6-5 to TRBJ1-2; possibly TRBD1 for D (5 bases). Per the germline V gene, CDR1 is MNHEY and CDR2 is SVGAGI. The CDR3 extends over 14 amino acids. V lost 0 bases to trimming and J lost 5 bases, with 10 bases between them. DNA for the CDR3: TGTGCCAGCAGTTACTCGGACACCCGTTATGGCTACACCTTC. It is translated as CASSYSDTRYGYTF.

This sequence joins TRBV27 and TRBJ1-6; 9 bases map to TRBD1. V shed 5 bases and J 8 bases; nucleotides not matched to a gene: 7. CDR3 length equals 15 residues. Germline CDR1 is MNHEY and CDR2 is SMNVEV (reference sequence). In DNA form, the CDR3 reads TGTGCCAGCAGTGCCTCGACAGGGGGGGATTCACCCCTCCACTTT. Protein sequence: CASSASTGGDSPLHF.

This clone was seen a handful of times. The rearrangement uses TRBV6-4 and TRBJ1-5; no reliable D call. The germline gives CDR1 MRHNA, CDR2 SNTAGT. V shed 4 bases and J shed 6 bases, with 10 bases lying between them. This CDR3 spans 13 amino acids. The CDR3 DNA follows: TGTGCCAGCAGTGCGTCCCGGGGTCAGCCCCAGCATTTT. It yields the protein CASSASRGQPQHF.

CDR3: CASSLQGANTIYF. The CDR3 bases are TGTGCCAGCAGCTTGCAGGGGGCAAACACCATATATTTT. The chain is built from TRBV5-6 and TRBJ1-3; 8 bases map to TRBD1. Trimming cost V 1 base and J 6 bases; bases outside gene matches: 0. CDR3 length: 13 amino acids. Germline V gene data show CDR1 as SGHDT and CDR2 as YYEEEE.

The sample holds a few counts of this clone. V gene TRBV19 combines with J gene TRBJ1-1, with 8 bases identical to TRBD1. J lost 4 bases, V lost 3 bases, and 7 bases had no gene match. The germline CDR1 and CDR2 sequences are LNHDA and SQIVND (reference sequence). There are 15 residues in the CDR3. CDR3 coding DNA: TGTGCCAGTAGTATTGGGACAGGTGGGAGCACTGAAGCTTTCTTT. The encoded protein is CASSIGTGGSTEAFF.

The chain links TRBV28 to TRBJ2-2, with TRBD1 matching 7 bases. This CDR3 has 14 amino acids. Per germline, CDR1 MDHEN and CDR2 SYDVKM. The ends lost 6 bases at V and 5 bases at J; junction bases unmatched: 6. The CDR3 coding sequence is TGTGCCAGCAGCGCACAGGGGACGACCGGGGAGCTGTTTTTT. Protein: CASSAQGTTGELFF. The complete variable domain, with remaining parts taken from reference TRBV28 and TRBJ2-2, reads DVKVTQSSRYLVKRTGEKVFLECVQDMDHENMFWYRQDPGLGLRLIYFSYDVKMKEKGDIPEGYSVSREKKERFSLILESASTNQTSMYLCASSAQGTTGELFFGEGSRLTVL.

V gene TRBV5-1 combines with J gene TRBJ2-5, with a possible D match to TRBD1 (6 bases). With 5 bases removed from V and 2 bases from J, the gap between germline ends came to 13 bases. The CDR3 consists of 14 residues. Germline values: CDR1 SGHRS, CDR2 YFSETQ. For the CDR3, the DNA is TGCGCCAGCAGTCCTACCCAGGGGCAAGAGACCCAGTACTTC. Protein sequence: CASSPTQGQETQYF. Drawing the rest from reference TRBV5-1 and TRBJ2-5, the complete variable domain is KAGVTQTPRYLIKTRGQQVTLSCSPISGHRSVSWYQQTPGQGLQFLFEYFSETQRNKGNFPGRFSGRQFSNSRSEMNVSTLELGDSALYLCASSPTQGQETQYFGPGTRLLVL.

The gene calls are TRBV29-1 and TRBJ1-4; 7 positions agree with TRBD1. The CDR3 has 13 amino acids. Germline V gene data show CDR1 as SQVTM and CDR2 as ANQGSEA. The V gene end was trimmed by 8 bases and the J gene end by 3 bases; junction bases not matched to a gene: 6. CDR3 in DNA: TGCAGCACGCGGACAGGAGCTAATGAAAAACTGTTTTTT. It codes for CSTRTGANEKLFF.

This clone showed up just once. V gene TRBV5-6 combines with J gene TRBJ1-1; D gene uncertain. V dropped 3 bases and J dropped 4 bases, with 13 bases sitting between them. Germline loops: CDR1 SGHDT, CDR2 YYEEEE. The CDR3 spans 14 residues. In DNA, the CDR3 is TGTGCCAGCAGCTACCGTGGTGCGGGCACTGAAGCTTTCTTT. This sequence encodes CASSYRGAGTEAFF.

The chain couples TRBV6-5 to TRBJ2-1; no reliable D call. The CDR3 spans 16 residues. Trimming took off 0 bases at V and 2 bases at J, with 11 bases between the two ends. From germline, CDR1 is MNHEY and CDR2 SVGAGI. DNA for the CDR3: TGTGCCAGCAGTTACTCGGGCTATCGGCCCTACAATGAGCAGTTCTTC. Residues: CASSYSGYRPYNEQFF.

The V gene is TRBV18, the J gene TRBJ2-1; TRBD2 agrees at 7 bases. The CDR3 sequence is 16 residues long. Germline V gene lookup returns CDR1 KGHSH and CDR2 LQKENI. Trimming took 3 bases from V and 0 from J; bases not matched to a gene: 5. CDR3 in amino acids: CASSPTSWSSYNEQFF. In DNA form, the CDR3 reads TGTGCCAGCTCACCGACTAGCTGGAGCTCCTACAATGAGCAGTTCTTC.

The genes are TRBV7-6 and TRBJ2-3, with 8 nucleotides matching TRBD1. CDR1 SGHVS and CDR2 FNYEAQ come from the germline V gene. The CDR3 runs to 16 residues. V dropped 0 bases and J dropped 3; count of bases not matched to a gene: 5. Here the CDR3 reads CASSLAGQGVTDTQYF. The CDR3 DNA reads as TGTGCCAGCAGCTTAGCCGGACAGGGTGTGACAGATACGCAGTATTTT.

This sequence joins TRBV18 and TRBJ2-4, with 7 bases lining up with TRBD1. CDR3 length: 13 residues. Germline-derived CDR1 and CDR2 are KGHSH and LQKENI. Losses at the gene ends were 4 bases for V and 5 bases for J; bases not matched to a gene: 2. CDR3 nucleotide sequence: TGTGCCAGCTCACGGGGGACAGAAAACATTCAGTACTTC. Protein sequence: CASSRGTENIQYF.

The count of this clone is one. This chain connects TRBV5-1 to TRBJ1-4, with D possibly matching TRBD1 (5 bases). The CDR3 loop spans 14 amino acids. Per the germline V gene, CDR1 is SGHRS and CDR2 is YFSETQ. The germline V and J ends were trimmed by 0 bases and 8 bases, with 11 bases remaining between them. This chain's CDR3 is CASSLVAGSEKLFF. For the CDR3, the DNA is TGCGCCAGCAGCTTGGTGGCAGGGTCCGAAAAACTGTTTTTT.

This clone was seen once. The V call is TRBV19, the J call TRBJ1-5; D is uncertain. Germline-derived CDR1 and CDR2 are LNHDA and SQIVND (reference sequence). The CDR3 runs 15 residues. With 7 bases removed from V and 1 base from J, the gap between germline ends came to 14 bases. CDR3 in amino acids: CASKRTEVSNQPQHF. The CDR3 DNA reads TGTGCCAGTAAGCGGACGGAGGTAAGCAATCAGCCCCAGCATTTT.

This sequence joins TRBV3-1 (or the pseudogene TRBV3-2) and TRBJ2-1; TRBD2 agrees at 8 bases. Germline-derived CDR1 and CDR2 are LGHDT and YNNKEL (reference sequence). Unmatched junction bases numbered 12, after V lost 0 bases and J lost 5 bases. CDR3 length equals 18 residues. CDR3 DNA sequence: TGTGCCAGCAGCCAAGATCGATCAGCGGGGGCCCCCCACAATGAGCAGTTCTTC. This gives the protein CASSQDRSAGAPHNEQFF.

The V gene is TRBV12-3 or TRBV12-4, the J gene TRBJ2-1, with D maybe TRBD1 (6 bases). The CDR3 sequence is 13 residues long. The V end was cut by 4 bases, the J end by 6 bases, with 10 bases between. The CDR3 DNA is TGTGCCAGCAGTTCTACGACAGGCAATGAGCAGTTCTTC. Its translation is CASSSTTGNEQFF.

The V and J genes are TRBV18 and TRBJ2-3; 7 bases line up with TRBD2. Germline V gene lookup returns CDR1 KGHSH and CDR2 LQKENI. The junction had 15 bases not matched to a gene; V was cut back by 1 base and J by 5 bases. The CDR3 is made up of 18 amino acids. The CDR3 DNA reads as TGTGCCAGCTCACCACGGGTCTCTAGCGGCTCCTGGGGAGATACGCAGTATTTT. Its protein product is CASSPRVSSGSWGDTQYF.

This chain joins TRBV7-8 and TRBJ2-1; a weak D match, TRBD1 (5 bases). The CDR3 extends over 19 amino acids. Between the trimmed V and J ends, which lost 4 bases and 1 base, there was a span of 23 bases. Looked up from germline, CDR1 is SGHVS and CDR2 is FQNEAQ. CDR3 protein: CASSSSRPHQTGSYNEQFF. The CDR3 DNA follows: TGTGCCAGCAGCTCAAGCCGACCACACCAAACAGGATCCTACAATGAGCAGTTCTTC.

The rearrangement joins TRBV19 to TRBJ2-3; D not resolved. V lost 10 bases, J lost 6 bases, and 17 bases lay in between. This CDR3 spans 13 amino acids. Germline values: CDR1 LNHDA, CDR2 SQIVND (reference sequence). CDR3 DNA: TGTGCCATTAAATCACATTCCTCGGATACGCAGTATTTT. It translates to CAIKSHSSDTQYF.